This TCR beta chain was observed in a study of T-cell memory formation after mild COVID-19 (dated by TCRdb to about 2021). Looking at the study overall: TCR sequence clusters from the two donors were largely donor specific. T-cell clones expanding and contracting after mild COVID-19 in a couple of donors were tracked by longitudinal TCRalpha and TCRbeta repertoire sequencing. Two young, previously healthy adult volunteers made up the cohort, one male and one female.

General conclusions and limits of the study: The study included only a couple of mild cases, and larger cohorts that include severe cases with pre-infection samples were judged to be necessary. SARS-CoV-2 specificity of the second-wave clones peaking on day 37 was not confirmed. Some responding clones were detected in pre-infection memory, which suggested that pre-existing cross-reactive memory T cells had joined the SARS-CoV-2 response. From day 15 to 85, contracting clones showed balanced CD4/CD8 phenotypes, whereas a second wave of clones that expanded from day 15 to 37 leaned towards CD4+. Contracting CD4+ clones were found mainly in CM and EM memory subsets, while CD8+ clones were enriched in EMRA.

Data came from an Illumina NovaSeq 6000. TCRalpha and TCRbeta cDNA libraries were built by 5'RACE with constant-segment primers, adding sample barcodes and unique molecular identifiers. RNA was extracted from every sample with Trizol reagent. The libraries were amplified in two PCR steps, and the second step added a second sample barcode and Illumina TruSeq adapters. The libraries were sequenced on an Illumina NovaSeq using 2 x 150 bp paired-end reads. The authors' analysis ran thus. Demultiplexing of reads and collapsing into UMI-guided consensus sequences were performed with migec v1.2.7. Using mixcr v2.1.11, UMI consensuses were aligned to TRA and TRB V and J templates and then assembled into clonotypes. A clonotype was counted as expanded or contracted only if both edgeR and NoisET called the change significant, with noise models trained on biological replicates. For edgeR calls, a false discovery rate-adjusted p below 0.01 and a log2 fold-change threshold of 1 were applied. PCA with hierarchical clustering of max-normalized trajectories of the 1000 most abundant clonotypes was used as exploratory dynamics analysis. Each responding clone was given a CD4 or CD8 phenotype based on the CD4+ and CD8+ repertoires, which had been sequenced separately. In-frame beta chains were kept once TCRdb had trimmed the public reads at Q25 with fastp and called clones with MiXCR. Rows with one shared CDR3 protein collapse into an entry with the most common genes and DNA. Here the V and J calls rest on TCRdb's processing, not on the authors' analysis. The sample data list around 190,000 distinct CDR3 sequences, and under 20% of these were observed just once. The biggest ten clones account for approximately 4% of the sample.

PBMCs were isolated by Ficoll-Paque density gradient centrifugation. Of note for this clonotype: Its target antigen remains unknown. No much larger clonotype is one base removed from it; base qualities were not supplied.

The CDR3 numbers 12 residues from cysteine through phenylalanine. Just CDR3 DNA is preserved here, 36 bases in frame from base 1. CDR1 and CDR2 (MDHEN, SYDVKM) derive from the germline V gene. V lost 5 bases and J lost 10 bases, and the count of bases not matched to a germline gene is 5. This receptor was identified in a man aged 18 to 30 who had mild COVID-19 (a few samples of this study predate the infection). The sample titles of this study are shuffled in the database, so cell type and time point are left out; the donor was told from shared clones. The chain links TRBV28 with TRBJ1-1, with TRBD1 identical over 9 junction bases. The sequencing input was PBMCs or a T cell subset sorted from them (not recorded which). The DNA sequence follows: TGTGCCAGCAGTCTCCGACAGGGGGGAGCTTTCTTT. This gives the protein CASSLRQGGAFF.